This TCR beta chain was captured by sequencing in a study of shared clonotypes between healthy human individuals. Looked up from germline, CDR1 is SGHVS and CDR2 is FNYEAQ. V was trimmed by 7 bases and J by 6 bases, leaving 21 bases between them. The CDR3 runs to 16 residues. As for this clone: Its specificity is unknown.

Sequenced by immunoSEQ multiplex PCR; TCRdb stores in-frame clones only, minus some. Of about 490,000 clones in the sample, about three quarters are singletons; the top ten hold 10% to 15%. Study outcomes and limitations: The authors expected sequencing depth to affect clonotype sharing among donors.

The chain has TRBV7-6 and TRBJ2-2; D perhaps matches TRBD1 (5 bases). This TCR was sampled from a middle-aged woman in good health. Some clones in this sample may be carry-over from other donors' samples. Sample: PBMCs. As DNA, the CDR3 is TGTGCCAGCACCAAAGGGGTTGCTCCAAACGCCGGGGAGCTGTTTTTT. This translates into CASTKGVAPNAGELFF.